This T cell receptor (beta chain) was captured in a study of blood T cell repertoires in COVID-19. The assay was immunoSEQ multiplex PCR, and TCRdb's table has in-frame clones only and misses some. The sample holds around 160,000 clones, more than 70% seen once. CDR1 ENHRY and CDR2 SYGVKD come from the germline V gene. The ends lost 6 bases at V and 7 bases at J; junction bases unmatched: 13. This CDR3 is built from 15 residues. Sequencing input: peripheral blood. The chain has TRBV10-3 and TRBJ2-7; TRBD1 aligns across 9 bases. This TCR came from a human donor in a cohort sampled during active COVID-19. DNA for the CDR3: TGTGCCATCAGCGACCAGACAGGGGGGGAACGGGAGCAGTACTTC. Protein: CAISDQTGGEREQYF.